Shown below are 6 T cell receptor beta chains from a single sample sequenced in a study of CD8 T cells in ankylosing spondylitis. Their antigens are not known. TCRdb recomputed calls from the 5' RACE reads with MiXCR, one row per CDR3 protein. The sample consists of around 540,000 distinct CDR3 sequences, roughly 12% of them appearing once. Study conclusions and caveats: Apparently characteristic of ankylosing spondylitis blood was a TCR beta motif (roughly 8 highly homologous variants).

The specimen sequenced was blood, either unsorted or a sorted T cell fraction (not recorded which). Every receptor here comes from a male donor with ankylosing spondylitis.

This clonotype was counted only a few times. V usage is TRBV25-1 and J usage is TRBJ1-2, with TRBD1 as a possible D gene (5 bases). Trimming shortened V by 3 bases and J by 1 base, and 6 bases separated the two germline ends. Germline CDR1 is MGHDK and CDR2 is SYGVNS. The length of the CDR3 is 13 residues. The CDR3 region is CASSDQGNYGYTF. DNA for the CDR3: TGTGCCAGCAGTGACCAGGGTAACTATGGCTACACCTTC.

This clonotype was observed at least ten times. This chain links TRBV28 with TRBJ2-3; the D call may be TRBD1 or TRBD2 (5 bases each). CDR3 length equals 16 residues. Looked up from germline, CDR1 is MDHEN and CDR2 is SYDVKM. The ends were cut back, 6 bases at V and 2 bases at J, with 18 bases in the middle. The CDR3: CASSPLGARDTDTQYF. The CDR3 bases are TGTGCCAGCAGCCCTCTAGGGGCGAGGGACACAGATACGCAGTATTTT.

As DNA, the CDR3 is TGTGCCAGCAGCTTAGCCGGGAGCCGCTCTGGGGCCAACGTCCTGACTTTC. The encoded protein is CASSLAGSRSGANVLTF. The chain uses TRBV7-9 and TRBJ2-6; a possible D gene is TRBD2 (6 bases). Germline V CDR1 and CDR2: SEHNR, FQNEAQ (reference sequence). The CDR3 spans 17 residues. The germline V and J ends were trimmed by 0 bases and 0 bases, with 9 bases remaining between them.

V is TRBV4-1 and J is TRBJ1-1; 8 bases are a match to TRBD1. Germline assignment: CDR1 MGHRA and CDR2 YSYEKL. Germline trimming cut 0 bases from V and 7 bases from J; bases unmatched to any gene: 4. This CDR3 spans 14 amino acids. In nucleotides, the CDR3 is TGCGCCAGCAGCCAAGACCCAGGGGGCGGTGAAGCTTTCTTT. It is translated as CASSQDPGGGEAFF.

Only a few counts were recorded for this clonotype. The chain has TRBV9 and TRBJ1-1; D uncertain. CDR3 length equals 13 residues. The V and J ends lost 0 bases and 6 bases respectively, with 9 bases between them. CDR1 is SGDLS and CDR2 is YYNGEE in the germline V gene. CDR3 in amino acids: CASSVVEEAEAFF. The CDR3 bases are TGTGCCAGCAGCGTAGTAGAGGAGGCTGAAGCTTTCTTT.

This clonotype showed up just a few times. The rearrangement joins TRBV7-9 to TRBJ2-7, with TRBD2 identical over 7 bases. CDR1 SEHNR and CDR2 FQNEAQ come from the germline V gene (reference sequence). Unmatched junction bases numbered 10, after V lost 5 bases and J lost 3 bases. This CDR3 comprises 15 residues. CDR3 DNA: TGTGCCAGCAGCCAGACCGGGACTACAAGCTACGAGCAGTACGTC. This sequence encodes CASSQTGTTSYEQYV.